One sample yielded the 26 T cell receptor beta chains listed below, sequenced in a study of human T cells and chemical hapten exposure. TCRdb fed the RACE reads into MiXCR, producing one record per CDR3 protein. The repertoire holds under 200,000 distinct CDR3 sequences, with approximately 15% as singletons. Stated time point: patch test 1, 2 weeks after DPC sensitization. Regarding treatment: therapeutic diphenylcyclopropenone sensitization with weekly scalp DPC. The sample consisted of whole blood, taken in connection with sensitization to the hapten diphenylcyclopropenone (DPC). All receptors derive from a woman aged 30 to 39 with alopecia areata. Some clones in this sample may be carry-over from other donors' samples.

This clonotype was counted only a few times. The chain employs TRBV13 and TRBJ1-6; 7 bases align to TRBD1. This CDR3 spans 16 amino acids. J gave up 3 bases and V 5 bases, and 7 bases lay outside the gene matches. Per the germline V gene, CDR1 is PRHDT and CDR2 is FYEKMQ (reference sequence). The CDR3 here is CASSAGTAGYNSPLHF. The CDR3 region has the DNA TGTGCCAGCAGCGCCGGGACAGCAGGCTATAATTCACCCCTCCACTTT.

Note on this clonotype: A much larger clone differs by one base, so this may be a read error. This sequence joins TRBV4-3 and TRBJ1-6, with no clear D. CDR1 LGHNA and CDR2 YSLEER come from the germline V gene. This CDR3 has 13 residues. CDR3 residues: CAGSQERNSPLHF. CDR3 in DNA: TGCGCCGGCAGCCAAGAGAGGAATTCACCCCTCCACTTT.

This chain joins TRBV5-1 and TRBJ1-6, with 7 positions matching TRBD1. This CDR3 region has 15 residues. The junction had 7 bases not matched to a gene; V was cut back by 3 bases and J by 7 bases. Germline CDR1 reads SGHRS; CDR2 reads YFSETQ. The CDR3 region has the DNA TGCGCCAGCAGCTCCCGGGACAGCCTGAATTCACCCCTCCACTTT. Amino acids: CASSSRDSLNSPLHF.

This clonotype was counted a few times. The gene calls are TRBV18 and TRBJ1-4; 7 positions agree with TRBD1. This CDR3 spans 22 amino acids. Germline V lookup: CDR1 KGHSH, CDR2 LQKENI. J gave up 11 bases and V 4 bases, and 34 bases lay outside the gene matches. CDR3 nucleotide sequence: TGTGCCAGCTCACGCGATCAGGGGGTGCAAAAAAAAAACAACGTGATAATGAGGAAACTGTTTTTT. Translated: CASSRDQGVQKKNNVIMRKLFF.

This clonotype was detected a few times. This sequence joins TRBV4-3 and TRBJ1-2; TRBD1 is a possible D gene (5 bases). V gave up 0 bases and J gave up 10 bases, with 15 bases separating them. CDR3 length equals 14 residues. CDR1 and CDR2 from the germline V gene are LGHNA and YSLEER. In DNA form, the CDR3 reads TGCGCCAGCAGCCAAGATTTGGGGGATCCCCTCTACACCTTC. The encoded protein is CASSQDLGDPLYTF.

This clonotype has more than one count but fewer than ten. The chain employs TRBV21-1 and TRBJ2-1; TRBD1 is the table's D call and was not checked against the DNA. TRBV21-1 is flagged as a pseudogene. CDR3 size: 16 residues. DNA for the CDR3: TGTGCCAGCAGCAAACAGCGGACACTATTGAGGAATGAGCAGTTCTTC. This codes for CASSKQRTLLRNEQFF.

This clonotype was recorded at least ten times. The chain has TRBV4-1 and TRBJ1-4; no clear D gene. Deletions cut 0 bases from V and 4 bases from J, with 9 bases between. The length of the CDR3 is 15 residues. Germline lookup yields CDR1 MGHRA and CDR2 YSYEKL. In nucleotides, the CDR3 is TGCGCCAGCAGCCAAGAGCGAACCTATAATGAAAAACTGTTTTTT. Its protein product is CASSQERTYNEKLFF.

There are many counts of this clonotype. V and J are TRBV6-5 and TRBJ1-5; weak D call: TRBD1 (5 bases). The CDR3 consists of 14 residues. Trimming took off 6 bases at V and 7 bases at J, with 16 bases between the two ends. The germline gives CDR1 MNHEY, CDR2 SVGAGI. The CDR3 nucleotides read TGTGCCAGCAGCATATCTTTGAGGGGACAGCCCCAGCATTTT. It codes for CASSISLRGQPQHF.

This clonotype was recorded many times. J is TRBJ2-5 and V is TRBV7-3; D gene unclear. The CDR3 runs 14 residues. The germline CDR1 and CDR2 sequences are SGHTA and FQGTGA. The V end lost 0 bases, the J end lost 2 bases, and 7 bases lay between the germline ends. The CDR3 loop is CASSLTGSQETQYF. In nucleotides, the CDR3 is TGTGCCAGCAGCTTAACTGGGTCACAAGAGACCCAGTACTTC.

The sample holds many counts of this clonotype. The CDR3 DNA follows: TGTGCCACCAGCAGAGCGTTCGGTTTCGGGGCGGACACTGAAGCTTTCTTT. Its protein product is CATSRAFGFGADTEAFF. V usage is TRBV15 and J usage is TRBJ1-1; tentative D call: TRBD1 (5 bases). V lost 1 base, J lost 3 bases, and 18 bases lay in between. Germline loops: CDR1 LNHNV, CDR2 YYDKDF (reference sequence). The CDR3 covers 17 residues.

The chain combines TRBV6-5 with TRBJ2-3; 7 positions agree with TRBD1. The ends lost 5 bases at V and 2 bases at J; junction bases unmatched: 13. This CDR3 region has 17 residues. Germline V gene sequence: CDR1 MNHEY, CDR2 SVGAGI. As DNA, the CDR3 is TGTGCCAGCAGTCGACCACTATGGGACAGTCCCACAGATACGCAGTATTTT. Translating it yields CASSRPLWDSPTDTQYF.

This chain joins TRBV15 and TRBJ2-2, with D tentatively TRBD1 (6 bases). The germline V and J ends were trimmed by 1 base and 0 bases, with 9 bases remaining between them. Germline CDR1 reads LNHNV; CDR2 reads YYDKDF (reference sequence). The CDR3 contains 16 residues. The CDR3 nucleotides read TGTGCCACCAGCAGAGGTTCAGGGGCGAACACCGGGGAGCTGTTTTTT. This gives the protein CATSRGSGANTGELFF.

This clonotype was counted at least ten times. The CDR3 sequence is CASSPDTTDTQYF. DNA for the CDR3: TGTGCCAGCAGCCCTGACACCACAGATACGCAGTATTTT. This chain connects TRBV5-4 to TRBJ2-3, with D unclear. The germline V gene has CDR1 SGHNT and CDR2 YYREEE (reference sequence). The V gene lost 4 bases and the J gene lost 2 bases, with 8 bases spanning the gap. The CDR3 runs 13 residues.

This clonotype was observed a handful of times. The chain uses TRBV4-3 and TRBJ1-2; D gene uncertain. In germline, CDR1 is LGHNA, CDR2 YSLEER. CDR3 length: 15 residues. V was clipped by 1 base and J by 0 bases, with 9 bases between them. The CDR3 is CASSQGVGANYGYTF. CDR3 nucleotide sequence: TGCGCCAGCAGCCAAGGGGTTGGCGCTAACTATGGCTACACCTTC.

The chain combines TRBV6-1 with TRBJ1-3; D might be TRBD1 (6 bases). The CDR3 contains 13 residues. Germline lookup yields CDR1 MNHNS and CDR2 SASEGT. V gave up 3 bases and J gave up 4 bases, with 7 bases separating them. The CDR3 DNA sequence: TGTGCCAGCAGTGAGACAGGAGGAAACACCATATATTTT. Protein: CASSETGGNTIYF.

The chain recombines TRBV18 with TRBJ1-5, with D unresolved. The CDR3 spans 18 residues. With 0 bases removed from V and 1 base from J, the gap between germline ends came to 16 bases. Germline V gene data show CDR1 as KGHSH and CDR2 as LQKENI. CDR3 residues: CASSPPPGSVGSNQPQHF. The CDR3 coding sequence is TGTGCCAGCTCACCACCGCCGGGGTCTGTCGGGAGCAATCAGCCCCAGCATTTT. The complete variable domain, with remaining parts taken from reference TRBV18 and TRBJ1-5, reads NAGVMQNPRHLVRRRGQEARLRCSPMKGHSHVYWYRQLPEEGLKFMVYLQKENIIDESGMPKERFSAEFPKEGPSILRIQQVVRGDSAAYFCASSPPPGSVGSNQPQHFGDGTRLSIL.

There are many counts of this clonotype. The gene calls are TRBV28 and TRBJ2-3; D tentatively fits TRBD1 or TRBD2 (5 bases each). CDR1 and CDR2 (germline): MDHEN, SYDVKM. V was cut by 3 bases and J by 0 bases, with 10 bases left in between. This CDR3 contains 15 residues. The CDR3: CASSFGASSTDTQYF. As DNA, the CDR3 is TGTGCCAGCAGTTTTGGGGCTAGCAGCACAGATACGCAGTATTTT. The full variable domain, with the rest looked up from reference TRBV28 and TRBJ2-3, is DVKVTQSSRYLVKRTGEKVFLECVQDMDHENMFWYRQDPGLGLRLIYFSYDVKMKEKGDIPEGYSVSREKKERFSLILESASTNQTSMYLCASSFGASSTDTQYFGPGTRLTVL.

This clonotype appeared a few times. This chain joins TRBV28 and TRBJ1-4; 8 nucleotides agree with TRBD1. V dropped 5 bases and J dropped 6; count of bases not matched to a gene: 8. The CDR3 has 15 residues. CDR1 is MDHEN, CDR2 SYDVKM, per germline. CDR3 coding DNA: TGTGCCAGCAGTACGATCGGACAGGGCGATGAAAAACTGTTTTTT. Translation: CASSTIGQGDEKLFF.

The V gene is TRBV4-2, the J gene TRBJ2-1; 11 nucleotides line up with TRBD1. Looked up from germline, CDR1 is LGHNA and CDR2 is YNFKEQ. Trimming took 0 bases from V and 8 from J; bases not matched to a gene: 3. The CDR3 runs 15 residues. The CDR3 bases are TGTGCCAGCAGCCAAGATGGGACAGGGGGGGATGAGCAGTTCTTC. Its protein is CASSQDGTGGDEQFF.

This clonotype came up a few times. The rearrangement joins TRBV7-2 to TRBJ1-1, with a weak D call TRBD1 (5 bases). The CDR3 is made up of 12 amino acids. Trimming took 1 base from V and 10 from J, leaving 10 bases between them. The germline V gene encodes CDR1 SGHTA and CDR2 FQGNSA. The CDR3 nucleotides read TGTGCCAGCAGCTTAGTAGCGGGGGGAGCTTTCTTT. This encodes CASSLVAGGAFF.

The genes are TRBV30 and TRBJ2-3; unclear D gene. With 3 bases removed from V and 2 bases from J, the gap between germline ends came to 0 bases. The CDR3 length is 10 residues. In germline, CDR1 is GTSNPN, CDR2 SVGIG (reference sequence). The CDR3 here is CAWSTDTQYF. The CDR3 DNA sequence: TGTGCCTGGAGCACAGATACGCAGTATTTT.

This clonotype turned up a few times. This sequence joins TRBV18 and TRBJ1-5; 8 positions match TRBD1. The CDR3 runs to 15 residues. Germline V gives CDR1 KGHSH, CDR2 LQKENI. Trimming took 6 bases from V and 6 from J; bases not matched to a gene: 10. The CDR3 nucleotides read TGTGCCAGCTCCCCCAATCAGGGGGCGGGTCAGCCCCAGCATTTT. Residues: CASSPNQGAGQPQHF.

In regard to this clonotype: No conserved phenylalanine or tryptophan ends this CDR3, so it is likely a read error. The chain uses TRBV2 and TRBJ2-3; 10 nucleotides line up with TRBD2. After removal of 11 bases from V and 4 bases from J, the junction contained 9 bases not matched to a gene. The germline CDR1 and CDR2 sequences are SNHLY and FYNNEI. This CDR3 comprises 14 residues. The CDR3 protein is CAGKTSGRSDTQYY. The CDR3 region has the DNA TGTGCCGGGAAGACTAGCGGGCGATCAGATACGCAGTATTAT.

This clonotype was found a few times. The genes are TRBV29-1 and TRBJ2-3, with D possibly TRBD1 on 6 matching bases. Per germline, CDR1 SQVTM and CDR2 ANQGSEA. The length of the CDR3 is 14 residues. V was pared by 6 bases and J by 1 base, with 14 bases between. The CDR3 here is CSVLTRGRTDTQYF. CDR3 DNA: TGCAGCGTCCTAACCAGGGGACGCACAGATACGCAGTATTTT.

V gene TRBV28 combines with J gene TRBJ2-1; TRBD2 might be the D (5 bases). Deletions cut 4 bases from V and 6 bases from J, with 13 bases between. Per germline, CDR1 MDHEN and CDR2 SYDVKM. This CDR3 region has 14 residues. CDR3 in amino acids: CASSSTVGVNEQFF. The CDR3 coding sequence is TGTGCCAGCAGTTCCACCGTCGGGGTCAATGAGCAGTTCTTC.

This clonotype was detected a few times. The chain uses TRBV15 and TRBJ2-1; D is possibly TRBD2 (5 bases). This CDR3 has 17 amino acids. Germline assignment: CDR1 LNHNV and CDR2 YYDKDF (reference sequence). Trimming pared 0 bases from V and 0 bases from J, leaving 12 bases between. The CDR3: CATSRDRGFGSYNEQFF. The CDR3 coding sequence is TGTGCCACCAGCAGAGATCGAGGGTTCGGCTCCTACAATGAGCAGTTCTTC.